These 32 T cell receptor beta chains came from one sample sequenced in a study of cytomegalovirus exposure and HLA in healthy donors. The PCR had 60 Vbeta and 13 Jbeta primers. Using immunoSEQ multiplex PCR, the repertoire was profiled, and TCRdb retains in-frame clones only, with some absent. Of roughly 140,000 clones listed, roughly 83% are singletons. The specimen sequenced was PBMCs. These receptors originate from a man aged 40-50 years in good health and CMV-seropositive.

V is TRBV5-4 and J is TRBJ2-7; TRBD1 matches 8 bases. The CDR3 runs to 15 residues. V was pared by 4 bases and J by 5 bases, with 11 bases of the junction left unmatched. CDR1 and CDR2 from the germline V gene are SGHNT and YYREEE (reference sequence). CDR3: CASSQIRQGPDEQYF. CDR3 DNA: TGTGCCAGCAGCCAGATCCGACAGGGGCCCGACGAGCAGTACTTC.

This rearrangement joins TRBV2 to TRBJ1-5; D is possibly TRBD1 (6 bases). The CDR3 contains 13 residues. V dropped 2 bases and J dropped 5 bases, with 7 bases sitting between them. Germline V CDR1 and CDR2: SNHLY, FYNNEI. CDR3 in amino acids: CASSESGDQPQHF. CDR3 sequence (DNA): TGTGCCAGCAGTGAATCAGGGGATCAGCCCCAGCATTTT. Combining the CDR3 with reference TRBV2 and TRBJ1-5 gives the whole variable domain EPEVTQTPSHQVTQMGQEVILRCVPISNHLYFYWYRQILGQKVEFLVSFYNNEISEKSEIFDDQFSVERPDGSNFTLKIRSTKLEDSAMYFCASSESGDQPQHFGDGTRLSIL.

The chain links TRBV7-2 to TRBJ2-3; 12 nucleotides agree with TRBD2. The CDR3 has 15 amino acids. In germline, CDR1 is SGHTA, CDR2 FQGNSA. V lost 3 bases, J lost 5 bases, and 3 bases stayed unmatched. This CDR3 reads CASSFLAGGRDTQYF. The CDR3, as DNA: TGTGCCAGCAGCTTCCTAGCGGGGGGGCGAGATACGCAGTATTTT.

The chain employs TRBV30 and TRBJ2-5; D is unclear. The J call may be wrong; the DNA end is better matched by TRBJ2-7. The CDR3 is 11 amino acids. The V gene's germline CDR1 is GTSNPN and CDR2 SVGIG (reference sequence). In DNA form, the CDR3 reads TGTGCCTGGCGTGGAGACTACGAGCAGTACTTC. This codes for CAWRGDYEQYF.

The CDR3 loop reads CASSLGTTYNEQFF. The CDR3 DNA follows: TGTGCCAGCAGCCTCGGGACTACTTACAATGAGCAGTTCTTC. The rearrangement joins TRBV5-5 to TRBJ2-1; TRBD2 aligns across 7 bases. CDR1 SGHKS and CDR2 YYEKEE come from the germline V gene (reference sequence). The CDR3 is made up of 14 amino acids. Trimming cost V 4 bases and J 4 bases; bases outside gene matches: 5.

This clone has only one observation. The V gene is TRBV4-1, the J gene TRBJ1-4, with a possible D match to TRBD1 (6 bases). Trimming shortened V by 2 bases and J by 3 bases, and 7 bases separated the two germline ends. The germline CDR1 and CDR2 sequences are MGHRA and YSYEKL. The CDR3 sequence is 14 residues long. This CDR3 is CASSQQGSNEKLFF. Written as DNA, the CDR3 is TGCGCCAGCAGCCAACAGGGGTCTAATGAAAAACTGTTTTTT.

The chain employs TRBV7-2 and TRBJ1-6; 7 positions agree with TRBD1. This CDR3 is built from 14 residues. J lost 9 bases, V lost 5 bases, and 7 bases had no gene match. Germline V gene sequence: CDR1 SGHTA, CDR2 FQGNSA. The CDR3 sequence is CASSLTGDRSPLHF. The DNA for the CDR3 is TGTGCCAGCAGCCTCACAGGGGATCGTTCACCCCTCCACTTT.

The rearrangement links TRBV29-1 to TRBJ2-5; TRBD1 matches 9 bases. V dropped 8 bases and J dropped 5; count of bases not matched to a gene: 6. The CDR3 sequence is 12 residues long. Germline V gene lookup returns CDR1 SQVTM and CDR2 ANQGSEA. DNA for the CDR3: TGCAGCACCAACAGGGGGCACGAGACCCAGTACTTC. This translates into CSTNRGHETQYF.

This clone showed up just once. The CDR3 DNA reads as TGTGCCAGCAGGCGGAATTCCTACGAGCAGTACTTC. Its translation: CASRRNSYEQYF. This chain connects TRBV28 to TRBJ2-7; D is uncertain. V lost 6 bases and J 1 base, leaving 7 bases between the germline ends. This CDR3 region has 12 residues. CDR1 is MDHEN, CDR2 SYDVKM, per germline.

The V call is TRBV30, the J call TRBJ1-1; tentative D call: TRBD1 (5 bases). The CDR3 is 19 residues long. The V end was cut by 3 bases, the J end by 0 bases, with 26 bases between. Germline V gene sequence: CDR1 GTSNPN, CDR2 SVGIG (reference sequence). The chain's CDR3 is CAWSLGGLGGIGMNTEAFF. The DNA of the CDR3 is TGTGCCTGGAGCCTTGGTGGGCTTGGGGGGATAGGAATGAACACTGAAGCTTTCTTT.

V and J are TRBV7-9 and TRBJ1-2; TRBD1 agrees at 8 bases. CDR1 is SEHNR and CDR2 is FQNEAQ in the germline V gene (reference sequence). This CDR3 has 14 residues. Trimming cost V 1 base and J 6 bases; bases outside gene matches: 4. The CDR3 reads CASSLVQGVDGYTF. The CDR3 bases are TGTGCCAGCAGCTTAGTACAGGGGGTCGATGGCTACACCTTC.

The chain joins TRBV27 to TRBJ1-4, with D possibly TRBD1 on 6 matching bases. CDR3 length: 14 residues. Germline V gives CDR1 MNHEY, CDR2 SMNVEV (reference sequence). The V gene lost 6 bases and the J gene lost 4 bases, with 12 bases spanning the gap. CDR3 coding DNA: TGTGCCAGCAGAAGGGGGGGGCTTAATGAAAAACTGTTTTTT. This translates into CASRRGGLNEKLFF.

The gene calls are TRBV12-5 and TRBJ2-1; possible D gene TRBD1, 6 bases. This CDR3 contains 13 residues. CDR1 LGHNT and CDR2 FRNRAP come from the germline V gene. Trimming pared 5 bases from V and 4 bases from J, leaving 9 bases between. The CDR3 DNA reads TGTGCTAGTGGTCTCGGGACATACAATGAGCAGTTCTTC. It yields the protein CASGLGTYNEQFF.

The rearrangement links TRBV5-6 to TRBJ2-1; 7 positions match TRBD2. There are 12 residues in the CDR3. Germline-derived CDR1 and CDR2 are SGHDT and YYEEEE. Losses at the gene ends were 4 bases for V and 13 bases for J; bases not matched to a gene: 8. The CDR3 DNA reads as TGTGCCAGCAGCGGGGGGGAGGCCGACCAGTTCTTC. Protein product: CASSGGEADQFF.

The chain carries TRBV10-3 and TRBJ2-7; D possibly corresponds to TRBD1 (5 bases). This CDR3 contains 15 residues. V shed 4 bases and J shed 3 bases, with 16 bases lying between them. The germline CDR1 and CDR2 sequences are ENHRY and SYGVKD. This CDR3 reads CAISVSGNPGYEQYF. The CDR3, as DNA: TGTGCCATCAGTGTTTCAGGGAATCCGGGCTACGAGCAGTACTTC.

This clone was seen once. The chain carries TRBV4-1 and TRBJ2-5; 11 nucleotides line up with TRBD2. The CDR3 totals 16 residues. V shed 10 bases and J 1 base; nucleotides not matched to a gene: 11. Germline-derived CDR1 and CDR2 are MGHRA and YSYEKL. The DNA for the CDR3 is TGCGCCACCCGACCTCAGGGGACTAGCGGCCAAGAGACCCAGTACTTC. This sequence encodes CATRPQGTSGQETQYF.

CDR3 amino acids: CASSQDLRSYEQYF. CDR3 nucleotide sequence: TGTGCCAGCAGCCAAGATCTGCGGAGCTACGAGCAGTACTTC. This sequence joins TRBV4-2 and TRBJ2-7; D not certain. CDR1 is LGHNA, CDR2 YNFKEQ, per germline. Trimming stripped 0 bases from V and 3 bases from J, with 9 bases between. The CDR3 sequence is 14 residues long.

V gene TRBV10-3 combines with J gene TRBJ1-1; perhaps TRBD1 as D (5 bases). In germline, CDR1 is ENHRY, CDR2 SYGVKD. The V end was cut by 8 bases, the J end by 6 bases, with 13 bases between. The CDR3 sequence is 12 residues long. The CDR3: CAILSQGAEAFF. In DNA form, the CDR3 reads TGTGCCATCTTGAGCCAGGGCGCTGAAGCTTTCTTT.

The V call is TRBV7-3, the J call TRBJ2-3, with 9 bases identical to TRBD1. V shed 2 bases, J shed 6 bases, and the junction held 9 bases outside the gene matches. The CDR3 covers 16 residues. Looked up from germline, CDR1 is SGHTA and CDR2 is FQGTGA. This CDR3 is CASSLYIGQGLDTQYF. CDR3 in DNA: TGTGCCAGCAGCTTATATATCGGACAGGGGCTCGATACGCAGTATTTT.

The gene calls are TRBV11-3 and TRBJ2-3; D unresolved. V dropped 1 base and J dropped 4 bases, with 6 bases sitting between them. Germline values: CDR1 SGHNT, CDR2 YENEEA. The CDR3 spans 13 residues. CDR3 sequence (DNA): TGTGCCAGCAGCTTAGGTCAGTCAGATACGCAGTATTTT. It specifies CASSLGQSDTQYF.

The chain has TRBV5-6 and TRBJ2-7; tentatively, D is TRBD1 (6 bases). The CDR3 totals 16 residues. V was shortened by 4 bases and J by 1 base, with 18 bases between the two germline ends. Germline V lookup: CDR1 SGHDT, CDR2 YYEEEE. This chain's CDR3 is CASSPRSQGVSYEQYF. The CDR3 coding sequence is TGTGCCAGCAGCCCCCGGTCACAGGGTGTTTCCTACGAGCAGTACTTC.

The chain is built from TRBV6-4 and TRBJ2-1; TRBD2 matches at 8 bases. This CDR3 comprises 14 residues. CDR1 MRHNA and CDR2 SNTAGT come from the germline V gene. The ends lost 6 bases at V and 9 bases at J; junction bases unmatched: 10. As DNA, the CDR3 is TGTGCCAGCAGGGCGGGAGGCCCTCAGTCTGAGCAGTTCTTC. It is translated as CASRAGGPQSEQFF.

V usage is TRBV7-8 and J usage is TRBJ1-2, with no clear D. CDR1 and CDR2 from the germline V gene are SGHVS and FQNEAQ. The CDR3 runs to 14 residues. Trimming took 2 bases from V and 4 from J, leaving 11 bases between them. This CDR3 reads CASSLREAAYGYTF. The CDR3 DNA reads TGTGCCAGCAGCTTAAGGGAGGCTGCCTATGGCTACACCTTC.

The DNA of the CDR3 is TGTGCCAGCAGCCCCGGACTAGCGGGGGGGCCGTACTTC. This gives the protein CASSPGLAGGPYF. The chain has TRBV7-2 and TRBJ2-5, with 15 bases identical to TRBD2. The CDR3 is made up of 13 amino acids. CDR1 is SGHTA and CDR2 is FQGNSA in the germline V gene. V shed 5 bases and J 13 bases; nucleotides not matched to a gene: 5.

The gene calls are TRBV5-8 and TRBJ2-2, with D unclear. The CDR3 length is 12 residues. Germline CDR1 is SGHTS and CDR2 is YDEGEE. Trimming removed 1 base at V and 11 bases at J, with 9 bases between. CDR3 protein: CASSLLRRELFF. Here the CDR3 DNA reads TGTGCCAGCAGCTTGCTACGAAGAGAGCTGTTTTTT.

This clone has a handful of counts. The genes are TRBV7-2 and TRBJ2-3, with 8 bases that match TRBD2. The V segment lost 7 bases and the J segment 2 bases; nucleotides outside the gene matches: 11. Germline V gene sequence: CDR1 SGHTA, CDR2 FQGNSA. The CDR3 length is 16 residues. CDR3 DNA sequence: TGTGCCAGCATTGGGCCACCGGGACTAGACACAGATACGCAGTATTTT. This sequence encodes CASIGPPGLDTDTQYF.

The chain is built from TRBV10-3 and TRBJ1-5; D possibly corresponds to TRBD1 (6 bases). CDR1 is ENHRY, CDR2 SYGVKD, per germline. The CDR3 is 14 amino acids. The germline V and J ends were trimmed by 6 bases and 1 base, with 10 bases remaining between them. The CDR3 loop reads CAIRPQGSNQPQHF. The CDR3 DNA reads TGTGCCATCAGGCCCCAGGGGAGCAATCAGCCCCAGCATTTT.

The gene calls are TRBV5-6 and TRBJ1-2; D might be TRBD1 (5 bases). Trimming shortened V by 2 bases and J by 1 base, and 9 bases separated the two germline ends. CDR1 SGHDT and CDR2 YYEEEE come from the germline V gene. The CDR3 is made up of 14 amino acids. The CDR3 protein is CASSFRGFNYGYTF. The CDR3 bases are TGTGCCAGCAGCTTCCGGGGGTTTAACTATGGCTACACCTTC.

DNA of the CDR3: TGTGCCAGCAGTCGAGTCCAGGGCTATGGCTACACCTTC. This gives the protein CASSRVQGYGYTF. The chain is built from TRBV7-2 and TRBJ1-2; D is perhaps TRBD1 (5 bases). Germline CDR1 SGHTA, CDR2 FQGNSA. The CDR3 has 13 amino acids. V lost 6 bases and J 4 bases, leaving 12 bases between the germline ends.

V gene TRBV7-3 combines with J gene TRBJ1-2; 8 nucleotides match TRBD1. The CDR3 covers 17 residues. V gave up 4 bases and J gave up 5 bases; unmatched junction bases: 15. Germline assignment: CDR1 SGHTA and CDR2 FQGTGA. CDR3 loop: CASSSNPGQGLGYGYTF. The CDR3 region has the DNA TGTGCCAGCAGCTCTAACCCAGGACAGGGACTCGGGTATGGCTACACCTTC. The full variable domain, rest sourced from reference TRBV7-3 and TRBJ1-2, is GAGVSQTPSNKVTEKGKYVELRCDPISGHTALYWYRQSLGQGPEFLIYFQGTGAADDSGLPNDRFFAVRPEGSVSTLKIQRTERGDSAVYLCASSSNPGQGLGYGYTFGSGTRLTVV.

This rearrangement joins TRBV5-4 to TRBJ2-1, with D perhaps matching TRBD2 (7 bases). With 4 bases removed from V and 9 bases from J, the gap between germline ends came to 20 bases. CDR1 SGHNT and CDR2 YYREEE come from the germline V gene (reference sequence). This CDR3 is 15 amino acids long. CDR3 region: CASSLQARGHGEQFF. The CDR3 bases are TGTGCCAGCAGCCTACAGGCGCGGGGGCATGGTGAGCAGTTCTTC.

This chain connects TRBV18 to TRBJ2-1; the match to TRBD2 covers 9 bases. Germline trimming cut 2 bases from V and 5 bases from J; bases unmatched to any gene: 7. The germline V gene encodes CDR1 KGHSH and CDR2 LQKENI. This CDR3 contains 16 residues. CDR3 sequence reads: CASSPMASGTNNEQFF. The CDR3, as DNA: TGTGCCAGCTCACCAATGGCTAGCGGGACCAACAATGAGCAGTTCTTC.